One T cell receptor (beta chain) is described in this entry. The data belong to a study of blood T cell repertoires in COVID-19. Looking at the study overall: Spain, Italy and the United States supplied samples that represented acute and convalescent COVID-19. In each case, the material was cDNA or gDNA derived from T cells, B-cell-depleted T cells, or PBMCs.

Per the authors' pipeline: Amplification from reference gene primers served as the basis for estimated nucleated cell counts. Libraries were prepared by immunoSEQ multiplex PCR; TCRdb keeps only in-frame clonotypes and omits some of them. V and J calls and clone size are given by that table; D and trimming were obtained from the DNA. This table holds 75,000 to 90,000 clones, about 82% found once. V was trimmed by 2 bases and J by 5 bases, leaving 14 bases between them. The germline V gene has CDR1 SGHDT and CDR2 YYEEEE. The CDR3 totals 15 residues. Sequenced material: peripheral blood. The chain combines TRBV5-6 with TRBJ2-1, with D tentatively TRBD2 (5 bases). This sequence originates from a man of 80 years or more with active or convalescent COVID-19. The DNA of the CDR3 is TGTGCCAGCAGCTTAGTCGGCGGGTCCCACAATGAGCAGTTCTTC. Translated, it gives CASSLVGGSHNEQFF.